Sequencing of this T cell receptor (beta chain) was carried out in a study of beta chain features in type 1 diabetes. Study summary: Summed over all samples, the examined sorted cells came to roughly 110 million.

In its sample, this clone was seen a few times. Its antigen is unidentified. General study results and limits: Type 1 diabetes patients showed a moderate but significant shortening of TCRB CDR3s in all four CD4+ subsets. It was not settled here whether HLA type affects TCRB rearrangement.

The CDR3 sequence is 16 residues long. The V gene lost 2 bases and the J gene lost 3 bases, with 17 bases spanning the gap. CDR1 SQVTM and CDR2 ANQGSEA come from the germline V gene. cDNA synthesis used the whole RNA isolate, giving expressed TCRB sequences. The data were produced by immunoSEQ multiplex PCR, yet TCRdb's version contains in-frame clones alone and is incomplete. This table has 40,000 to 50,000 clones, approximately 62% appearing once. The chain links TRBV29-1 to TRBJ1-5; a possible D gene is TRBD1 (5 bases). Sequencing was done on a sample of Tregs from blood. The receptor's source is a man aged 30 to 45 with type 1 diabetes. Some clones in this sample may be carry-over from other donors' samples. DNA for the CDR3: TGCAGCGTTGAACCGACAGTAAGGCGGATCAATCAGCCCCAGCATTTT. Translating gives CSVEPTVRRINQPQHF.